This TCR beta chain is drawn from a study of OX40 agonist ivuxolimab in advanced cancers. For the wider study: Ivuxolimab, which targeted the costimulatory receptor OX40 (CD134), was an agonistic, fully human IgG2 monoclonal antibody. Intravenous ivuxolimab was administered to patients every 2 weeks at six dose levels: 0.01, 0.1, 0.3, 1.5, 3 and 10 mg/kg. Of the roughly 50 dose-escalation patients, hepatocellular carcinoma was present in about 19, melanoma in around 15, renal cell carcinoma in 9 and head and neck cancer in 9. In the dose-escalation cohort, around 80% of patients were male, and the mean age was 60 years with a range of about 20 to 79. Patients were allowed to have had prior anti-PD-1, anti-PD-L1 or anti-CTLA-4 therapy, and around 40% of the dose-escalation patients had previously received checkpoint inhibitors. Partial responses occurred in three dose-escalation patients: two with cutaneous melanoma and one with hepatocellular carcinoma. Peripheral TCRbeta sequencing was intended to test whether TCR sequence diversity was altered and clonal T-cell expansion was caused by ivuxolimab. The monotherapy dose-escalation portion (N of about 50 patients) of the phase I ivuxolimab trial is reported in the paper.

For sequencing of the TCRbeta CDR3 region, genomic DNA was extracted from the sorted cells. The immunoSEQ Assay was used to sequence the TCRbeta CDR3 regions. Not all clones reach the TCRdb copy of this immuneACCESS table, which keeps in-frame sequences only. Checked studies attribute under half of the gap to unresolved V genes and leave the rest unexplained. Across this sample there are around 50,000 clones, with 70% to 90% seen only once. The ten most abundant clones make up over 0.5% of the sample. Broad study findings and their caveats: Partial responders in the 0.1-3.0 mg/kg groups had among the lowest normalized peripheral clonal expansion, especially among CD8+ T cells. The antigen specificity of the clonally expanded peripheral T cells was not determined. Low levels of normalized T-cell clonal expansion were also seen in some nonresponding patients. At doses of 0.1 to 3.0 mg/kg, clonal expansion of both CD4+ and CD8+ T cells in blood was seen between baseline and week 6. After ivuxolimab, expanded clones were on average more numerous among CD8+ T cells than among CD4+ T cells.

The trial excluded patients who had a history of autoimmune disease or who were on systemic immunosuppression. In every dose cohort, peripheral blood was drawn for TCR sequencing at baseline, cycle 4 day 1, and cycle 7 day 1. The samples were taken from a phase I, first-in-human, multicenter, open-label dose-escalation trial of ivuxolimab. Adults with locally advanced or metastatic head and neck squamous cell, hepatocellular, melanoma or renal cell carcinoma were enrolled in the trial. CD4+ and CD8+ T cells were sorted separately from peripheral blood before TCR sequencing. As concerns this clone: Its cognate antigen has yet to be identified. No quality values exist for individual bases; no much larger clone is one base distant.

The material was CD4+ or CD8+ T cells sorted from blood, obtained in a trial of the OX40 agonist ivuxolimab. This TCR came from an adult with an advanced solid tumor such as melanoma, head and neck, liver or kidney cancer.

The CDR3 region reads CSVERTGGEQYF. The DNA sequence reads TGCAGCGTTGAAAGGACAGGGGGCGAGCAGTACTTC. The sequence joins TRBV29-1 to TRBJ2-7, with TRBD1 identical over 10 junction bases. CDR1 SQVTM and CDR2 ANQGSEA are derived from the germline V gene. V loses 2 bases at its end and J loses 6 bases; junction bases beyond the gene matches: 1. From its cysteine to its phenylalanine, the CDR3 spans 12 amino acids. CDR3 DNA is the only sequence kept; it has 36 bases, read in frame from the first base.